The table lists the clone carrying this T cell receptor (beta chain) with a count of one. Membership in each cohort depended on participant-reported clinical history. Sequencing used immunoSEQ multiplex PCR; TCRdb keeps in-frame clones, though not all of them. Counted here are more than 300,000 clones, 85% to 90% occurring once; the ten biggest clones make up about 1.2%. The CDR3 has 14 amino acids. V was clipped by 4 bases and J by 3 bases, with 12 bases between them. Germline V CDR1 and CDR2: SNHLY, FYNNEI. This specimen belongs to a study of blood T cell repertoires in COVID-19. Overall study context: Samples representing acute and convalescent COVID-19 were sourced from the United States, Italy and Spain.

The genes are TRBV2 and TRBJ1-2, with D perhaps TRBD1 (6 bases). Sequencing used PBMCs or T cells enriched from blood (not recorded which). The TCR comes from a woman under 30 who had recovered from COVID-19. The CDR3 is CASSGTQGYYGYTF. The CDR3 nucleotides read TGTGCCAGCAGTGGGACGCAGGGGTACTATGGCTACACCTTC.